A selection of T cell receptor beta chains follows, all from one sample in a study of control samples from healthy donors and cancer patients. TCRdb keeps only in-frame clones here, not all; method: immunoSEQ multiplex PCR. The sample lists about 170,000 clones; 93% were seen once. Sequenced material: blood. The receptors derive from a woman in her sixties in good health. The CDR3 runs from the conserved cysteine through the conserved F or W. The D gene is left open where the match is weak. Size is stated for part of the rows, as once, few or many counts, or as a class when the clone is expanded.

j_gene,d_gene,v_gene,abundance,CDR3nt,CDR3aa
TRBJ1-1,NA,TRBV7-2,once,TGTGCCAGCAGCTTAGCTAGGGTGATCCTGAACACTGAAGCTTTCTTT,CASSLARVILNTEAFF
TRBJ2-3,NA,TRBV7-9,NA,TGTGCCAGCAGCTTACAGATTAGCACAGATACGCAGTATTTT,CASSLQISTDTQYF
TRBJ2-1,TRBD1,TRBV7-8,many,TGTGCCAGCAGCTTAGGCGGCAGGGGGTCCTACAATGAGCAGTTCTTC,CASSLGGRGSYNEQFF
TRBJ1-2,NA,TRBV10-3,NA,TGTGCCATCAGTGAGTGGCAGGGCCAGTATGGCTACACCTTC,CAISEWQGQYGYTF
TRBJ2-3,NA,TRBV6-5,NA,TGTGCCAGCATCTCCCCGGGAGGGGGCGGTACGCAGTATTTT,CASISPGGGGTQYF
TRBJ1-1,NA,TRBV18,NA,TGTGCCAGCTCACTAATCTCGGCTGAAGCTTTCTTT,CASSLISAEAFF
TRBJ1-4,NA,TRBV11-2,NA,TGTGCCAGCAGCTTAGCCGCAACTAATGAAAAACTGTTTTTT,CASSLAATNEKLFF
TRBJ1-1,NA,TRBV7-9,NA,TGTGCCAGCAGCCCCCGCCACATACCCGACTTGAACACTGAAGCTTTCTTT,CASSPRHIPDLNTEAFF
TRBJ2-1,NA,TRBV5-1,NA,TGCGCCAGCAGACCCGATCACAATGAGCAGTTCTTC,CASRPDHNEQFF
TRBJ1-5,NA,TRBV19,once,TGTGCCAGTACGGAGAATCAGCCCCAGCATTTT,CASTENQPQHF
TRBJ1-6,TRBD1,TRBV7-9,NA,TGTGCCAGCAGCTCAACAGGGGGAGCACCCCTCCACTTT,CASSSTGGAPLHF
TRBJ1-4,NA,TRBV6-5,NA,TGTGCCAGCAGTTACAGGGGTGGTAAACTGTTTTTT,CASSYRGGKLFF
TRBJ2-7,TRBD2,TRBV5-6,NA,TGTGCCAGCAGCTCCGGACTAGCGGACTCCTACGAGCAGTACTTC,CASSSGLADSYEQYF
TRBJ1-6,NA,TRBV27,NA,TGTGCCAGCAGTTTATTGGGGGGGCTTAGGCCCCTCCACTTT,CASSLLGGLRPLHF
TRBJ2-7,TRBD1,TRBV18,NA,TGTGCCAGCTCACACGGGACAGCATACGAGCAGTACTTC,CASSHGTAYEQYF
TRBJ1-2,NA,TRBV6-5,NA,TGTGCCAGCGGCTTTGGCACTGGCTACACCTTC,CASGFGTGYTF
TRBJ2-2,TRBD1,TRBV4-3,NA,TGCGCCAGCAGCCAACGAGGGGGCAGGATAGGGAACACCGGGGAGCTGTTTTTT,CASSQRGGRIGNTGELFF
TRBJ2-7,TRBD1,TRBV19,NA,TGTGCCAGCACCCCGGGACAGGGGCTCTACGAGCAGTACTTC,CASTPGQGLYEQYF
TRBJ2-1,NA,TRBV6-2/TRBV6-3,NA,TGTGCCAGCAGTCCCGGGACCCGCGGCAATGAGCAGTTCTTC,CASSPGTRGNEQFF
TRBJ2-7,NA,TRBV14,NA,TGTGCCAGCAGCCAAGAGGCAGGGAAGTACTTC,CASSQEAGKYF
TRBJ2-1,NA,TRBV5-5,NA,TGTGCCAGCAGTTTCGGGGACATACTACGCGATGAGCAGTTCTTC,CASSFGDILRDEQFF
TRBJ1-2,NA,TRBV6-5,NA,TGTGCCAGCAGTTACTCGCCGGATATCTATGGCTACACCTTC,CASSYSPDIYGYTF
TRBJ2-5,TRBD2,TRBV6-5,NA,TGTGCCAGCAGTTACTCCTGGCGGGGGGTGGAGACCCAGTACTTC,CASSYSWRGVETQYF
TRBJ1-1,NA,TRBV7-8,NA,TGTGCCAGCAGCTTAGTTGGCGGGAACACTGAAGCTTTCTTT,CASSLVGGNTEAFF
TRBJ2-7,NA,TRBV5-6,NA,TGTGCCAGCAGCGAACAGGGTTACGAGCAGTACTTC,CASSEQGYEQYF
TRBJ2-3,TRBD1,TRBV5-1,NA,TGCGCCAGCAGCTTTCAACAGGGGGGAGATACGCAGTATTTT,CASSFQQGGDTQYF
TRBJ1-4,NA,TRBV5-4,NA,TGTGCCAGCAGCTTGGGGGGGGCGGGTGAAAAACTGTTTTTT,CASSLGGAGEKLFF
TRBJ2-5,NA,TRBV10-3,NA,TGTGCCATCGGCCGGGAGATAAAAGAGACCCAGTACTTC,CAIGREIKETQYF
TRBJ1-1,NA,TRBV18,NA,TGTGCCAGCTCACCAAATTTGCAGGCGAACACTGAAGCTTTCTTT,CASSPNLQANTEAFF
TRBJ2-3,NA,TRBV6-2/TRBV6-3,once,TGTGCCAGCAGTTACGAGGCAGATTTCACAGATACGCAGTATTTT,CASSYEADFTDTQYF
TRBJ1-4,NA,TRBV29-1,once,TGCAGCGTTGAACGGAAAGAAAAACTGTTTTTT,CSVERKEKLFF
TRBJ1-2,NA,TRBV13,NA,TGTGCCAGCACCCAGGGTGTTGATGGCTACACCTTC,CASTQGVDGYTF
TRBJ1-5,NA,TRBV5-1,once,TGCGCCAGCAGCCTCGTTACAGGGAGCAATCAGCCCCAGCATTTT,CASSLVTGSNQPQHF
TRBJ1-6,NA,TRBV5-5,NA,TGTGCCAGCAGCTTGTTTGCAGGGGTTAATTCACCCCTCCACTTT,CASSLFAGVNSPLHF
TRBJ2-4,NA,TRBV7-2,NA,TGTGCCAGCAGCTTAGCGCCAGGGGGGTCCAAAAACATTCAGTACTTC,CASSLAPGGSKNIQYF
TRBJ2-3,NA,TRBV28,NA,TGTGCCAGCAGTCAGGGTGGCAGCACAGATACGCAGTATTTT,CASSQGGSTDTQYF
TRBJ2-5,TRBD1,TRBV11-2,NA,TGTGCCAGCAGCCCGGACAGGGAAGAGACCCAGTACTTC,CASSPDREETQYF
TRBJ2-3,NA,TRBV24-1,NA,TGTGCCACCAGTGCGTTCGGTTTGGGCACAGATACGCAGTATTTT,CATSAFGLGTDTQYF
TRBJ1-1,NA,TRBV6-6,NA,TGTGCCAGCAGTCAGAACAGAAGACAGAATGCTAACACTGAAGCTTTCTTT,CASSQNRRQNANTEAFF
TRBJ1-3,TRBD1,TRBV7-9,NA,TGTGCCAGCGTAACAGGGGGCCCTGGAAACACCATATATTTT,CASVTGGPGNTIYF
TRBJ2-3,NA,TRBV19,once,TGTGCCAGTAGTCCAGGCCGGGAGCTCATGGGGGATACGCAGTATTTT,CASSPGRELMGDTQYF
TRBJ2-2,NA,TRBV3-1/TRBV3-2,NA,TGTGCCAGCAGCCCAATCGGGACGATAAGGAACGGGGAGCTGTTTTTT,CASSPIGTIRNGELFF
TRBJ1-1,NA,TRBV9,few,TGTGCCAGCAGCGTAGTAGCGGGGTTTGTTGAAGCTTTCTTT,CASSVVAGFVEAFF
TRBJ2-7,NA,TRBV7-9,NA,TGTGCCAGCAGCTTAAGAGCAGGGATTGGATACGAGCAGTACTTC,CASSLRAGIGYEQYF
TRBJ1-1,NA,TRBV5-6,once,TGTGCCAGCAGCTTGGACGGCTGGAACACTGAAGCTTTCTTT,CASSLDGWNTEAFF
TRBJ1-5,TRBD1,TRBV10-3,NA,TGTGCCATCAGTGAGACAGGGGGCGGTAGCAATCAGCCCCAGCATTTT,CAISETGGGSNQPQHF
TRBJ1-1,NA,TRBV27,NA,TGTGCCAGCACCGGACGGCTGAACACTGAAGCTTTCTTT,CASTGRLNTEAFF
TRBJ2-5,NA,TRBV24-1,NA,TGTGCCACCAGTGACCCTGGGGTCGAGACCCAGTACTTC,CATSDPGVETQYF
TRBJ1-2,NA,TRBV5-5,NA,TGTGCCAGCAGCTTGGTACAGTCGAAATACGGCTACACCTTC,CASSLVQSKYGYTF
TRBJ1-2,TRBD1,TRBV19,NA,TGTGCCACTGGAACAGGGGGTTTCTATGGCTACACCTTC,CATGTGGFYGYTF
TRBJ1-1,TRBD1,TRBV5-1,NA,TGCGCCAGCAGCACCGGACAGGGGGCGAACACTGAAGCTTTCTTT,CASSTGQGANTEAFF
TRBJ1-6,NA,TRBV12-5,NA,TGTGCTAGTGGTTTGGGGACTTCGAGCTCCTATAATTCACCCCTCCACTTT,CASGLGTSSSYNSPLHF
TRBJ1-4,NA,TRBV19,NA,TGTGCCAGTACCTCGACAGGCCGTGCAACTAATGAAAAACTGTTTTTT,CASTSTGRATNEKLFF